What follows are 8 T cell receptor beta chains derived from one specimen sequenced in a study of OX40 agonist ivuxolimab in advanced cancers. Library construction relied on the immunoSEQ multiplex PCR assay. TCRdb carries this immuneACCESS record with in-frame sequences only. Its versions omit some clonotypes, under half of them owing to an unresolved V gene in the studies checked, with the rest unexplained. The sample profile shows 60,000 or so clones; around 83% of them were found once. The ten largest account for 4.5% to 5.5% of the sample. This specimen was CD4+ or CD8+ T cells sorted from blood, taken in a trial of the OX40 agonist ivuxolimab. These receptors originate from an adult with an advanced solid tumor such as melanoma, head and neck, liver or kidney cancer.

The rearrangement joins TRBV11-2 to TRBJ2-3, with TRBD1 as a possible D gene (6 bases). V was cut by 5 bases and J by 6 bases, with 21 bases left in between. Germline CDR1 SGHAT, CDR2 FQNNGV. The CDR3 runs to 16 residues. CDR3 region: CASSPWGLQVWDTQYF. The CDR3 nucleotides are TGTGCCAGCAGCCCGTGGGGGCTTCAGGTGTGGGATACGCAGTATTTT. Based on the CDR3 plus reference TRBV11-2 and TRBJ2-3, the full variable domain is EAGVAQSPRYKIIEKRQSVAFWCNPISGHATLYWYQQILGQGPKLLIQFQNNGVVDDSQLPKDRFSAERLKGVDSTLKIQPAKLEDSAVYLCASSPWGLQVWDTQYFGPGTRLTVL.

The CDR3 DNA is TGTGCCAGCAGTCCCCGGGGAGGTGAGGACACTGAAGCTTTCTTT. Its translation is CASSPRGGEDTEAFF. This chain links TRBV6-5 with TRBJ1-1; D gene unclear. Germline values: CDR1 MNHEY, CDR2 SVGAGI. V gave up 5 bases and J gave up 3 bases, with 16 bases separating them. There are 15 residues in the CDR3.

V and J are TRBV6-5 and TRBJ1-2; possible D gene TRBD1, 6 bases. The CDR3 is made up of 14 amino acids. Trimming pared 4 bases from V and 3 bases from J, leaving 12 bases between. From germline, CDR1 is MNHEY and CDR2 SVGAGI. The CDR3 region is CASSLGPGDYGYTF. The CDR3 DNA is TGTGCCAGCAGTTTGGGCCCAGGGGACTATGGCTACACCTTC.

This chain connects TRBV5-1 to TRBJ2-3, with 16 bases identical to TRBD2. CDR1 is SGHRS, CDR2 YFSETQ, per germline. The CDR3 loop spans 14 amino acids. The J segment lost 14 bases and the V segment lost 4 bases, leaving 7 bases of the junction unmatched. CDR3 bases: TGCGCCAGCAGCCCCGGGACTAGCGGGAGGGCCTGGTATTTT. Protein product: CASSPGTSGRAWYF.

The gene calls are TRBV19 and TRBJ1-5; D might be TRBD1 (6 bases). This CDR3 is 16 amino acids long. Looked up from germline, CDR1 is LNHDA and CDR2 is SQIVND (reference sequence). V was cut by 3 bases and J by 4 bases, with 16 bases left in between. CDR3: CASSITDRFANQPQHF. In DNA form, the CDR3 reads TGTGCCAGTAGTATCACAGACAGGTTCGCAAATCAGCCCCAGCATTTT.

V usage is TRBV19 and J usage is TRBJ1-4; 7 bases line up with TRBD1. CDR1 and CDR2 from the germline V gene are LNHDA and SQIVND (reference sequence). The CDR3 runs to 14 residues. With 8 bases clipped from V and 0 bases from J, the junction kept 3 bases outside the gene matches. The CDR3 DNA follows: TGTGCCAGTTCCGACAGGGCAACTAATGAAAAACTGTTTTTT. Amino acids: CASSDRATNEKLFF.

This clone was seen only once. This chain uses TRBV5-1 with TRBJ2-7; no clear D. V gave up 1 base and J gave up 2 bases, with 10 bases separating them. Germline V gene data show CDR1 as SGHRS and CDR2 as YFSETQ. The CDR3 has 14 residues. CDR3 sequence reads: CASSLREPTYEQYF. Written as DNA, the CDR3 is TGCGCCAGCAGCTTGAGGGAACCAACCTACGAGCAGTACTTC. Using reference TRBV5-1 and TRBJ2-7 for the parts outside the CDR3, the full variable domain is KAGVTQTPRYLIKTRGQQVTLSCSPISGHRSVSWYQQTPGQGLQFLFEYFSETQRNKGNFPGRFSGRQFSNSRSEMNVSTLELGDSALYLCASSLREPTYEQYFGPGTRLTVT.

CDR3 loop: CASSLGWDRTQYF. The DNA of the CDR3 is TGCGCCAGCAGCTTGGGGTGGGACAGGACCCAGTACTTC. The chain has TRBV5-1 and TRBJ2-4; 7 nucleotides align to TRBD1. The closer fit of TRBJ2-5 to the DNA end suggests the J call may be wrong. This CDR3 has 13 amino acids. From germline, CDR1 is SGHRS and CDR2 YFSETQ.